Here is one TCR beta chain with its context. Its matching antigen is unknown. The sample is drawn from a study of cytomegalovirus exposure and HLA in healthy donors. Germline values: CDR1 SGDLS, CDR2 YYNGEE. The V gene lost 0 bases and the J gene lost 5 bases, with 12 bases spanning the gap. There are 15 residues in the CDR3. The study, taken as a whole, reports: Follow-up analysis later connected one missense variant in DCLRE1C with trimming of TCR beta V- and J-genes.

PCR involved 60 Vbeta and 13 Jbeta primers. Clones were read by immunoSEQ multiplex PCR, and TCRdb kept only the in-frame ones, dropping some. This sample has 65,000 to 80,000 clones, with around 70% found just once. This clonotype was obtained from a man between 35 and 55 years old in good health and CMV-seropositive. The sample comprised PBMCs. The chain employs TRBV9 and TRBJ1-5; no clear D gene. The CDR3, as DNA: TGTGCCAGCAGCGTAGCCCCGGGTTCCGATCAGCCCCAGCATTTT. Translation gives CASSVAPGSDQPQHF.